The 31 T cell receptor beta chains listed next were all sequenced from one sample in a study of regulatory T cells in long-lasting Graves disease. Construction of the TCR beta libraries employed iRepertoire HTBI primers in conjunction with Arm-PCR of CDR3 regions. TCRdb re-analysed the multiplex PCR reads in MiXCR, keeping a single row per CDR3 protein. The sample records about 310,000 distinct CDR3 sequences, around 20% being singletons. The time point: persistent/refractory GD, antithyroid drugs over 5 years with positive TRAb. Following extraction of RNA from PBMCs, that RNA was used to make the TCR library. The sequencing here drew on peripheral blood mononuclear cells (PBMCs), taken when the disease was refractory, from a patient treated with antithyroid drugs. The source is a female donor with Graves disease.

This clonotype appeared many times. The V and J genes are TRBV20-1 and TRBJ1-1; D unclear. V lost 5 bases to trimming and J lost 7 bases, with 8 bases between them. CDR3 length: 10 residues. From germline, CDR1 is DFQATT and CDR2 SNEGSKA (reference sequence). Here the CDR3 reads CSAYLFEAFF. The CDR3 DNA sequence: TGCAGTGCTTACCTTTTTGAAGCTTTCTTT.

J is TRBJ2-5 and V is TRBV25-1; D remains ambiguous. CDR3 length: 14 residues. Germline V gene sequence: CDR1 MGHDK, CDR2 SYGVNS. V lost 10 bases, J lost 5 bases, and 20 bases lay in between. This CDR3 reads CATSLGFHMETQYF. In DNA, the CDR3 is TGTGCCACTAGTTTGGGTTTCCATATGGAGACCCAGTACTTC.

This clonotype was counted at least ten times. The chain recombines TRBV6-2 or TRBV6-3 with TRBJ2-5, with TRBD1 matching over 10 bases. Germline V gene sequence: CDR1 MNHEY, CDR2 SVGEGT. The CDR3 totals 16 residues. Unmatched junction bases numbered 7, after V lost 5 bases and J lost 1 base. The CDR3 protein is CASSTGTGVPQETQYF. As DNA, the CDR3 is TGTGCCAGCAGTACCGGGACAGGGGTGCCCCAAGAGACCCAGTACTTC.

This clonotype was counted at least ten times. This chain connects TRBV12-3 or TRBV12-4 to TRBJ2-1, with D perhaps given as TRBD1 or TRBD2 (5 bases each). Trimming removed 6 bases from V and 4 bases from J, with 16 bases in between. The CDR3 has 15 amino acids. CDR3 DNA: TGTGCCAGCAGCCCGACGGGGACCGGGTACAATGAGCAGTTCTTC. As protein: CASSPTGTGYNEQFF.

This clonotype was recorded a few times. This chain links TRBV19 with TRBJ2-1, with D possibly matching TRBD2 (6 bases). CDR1 is LNHDA, CDR2 SQIVND, per germline (reference sequence). The ends were cut back, 3 bases at V and 13 bases at J, with 13 bases in the middle. The CDR3 contains 12 residues. The CDR3 here is CASSIAGTVQFF. Here the CDR3 DNA reads TGTGCCAGTAGTATTGCGGGGACGGTCCAGTTCTTC.

This clonotype has just a few counts. The chain employs TRBV20-1 and TRBJ1-5; D call uncertain. The CDR3 consists of 12 residues. CDR1 is DFQATT, CDR2 SNEGSKA, per germline (reference sequence). V lost 2 bases, J lost 9 bases, and 11 bases lay in between. CDR3 in DNA: TGCAGTGCTAGATCGGTCAATACGCCCCAGCATTTT. Translation gives CSARSVNTPQHF.

The rearrangement uses TRBV27 and TRBJ2-7; 7 bases fit TRBD1. The germline CDR1 and CDR2 sequences are MNHEY and SMNVEV (reference sequence). Losses at the gene ends were 5 bases for V and 2 bases for J; bases not matched to a gene: 6. The CDR3 spans 14 residues. The CDR3 DNA is TGTGCCAGCAGTAGCGGACAGGCCGCCTACGAGCAGTACTTC. Its protein product is CASSSGQAAYEQYF.

This clonotype is a singleton in its sample. The V call is TRBV27, the J call TRBJ2-7; possibly TRBD1 or TRBD2 for D (7 bases each). The CDR3 covers 16 residues. In germline, CDR1 is MNHEY, CDR2 SMNVEV (reference sequence). Trimming pared 5 bases from V and 0 bases from J, leaving 17 bases between. The CDR3 loop reads CASSPKERDSSYEQYF. CDR3 bases: TGTGCCAGCAGTCCCAAAGAGCGGGACAGCTCCTACGAGCAGTACTTC.

The sample holds many counts of this clonotype. The V call is TRBV30, the J call TRBJ1-1; D uncertain. Between the trimmed V and J ends, which lost 5 bases and 1 base, there was a span of 5 bases. Germline V lookup: CDR1 GTSNPN, CDR2 SVGIG (reference sequence). There are 11 residues in the CDR3. In DNA, the CDR3 is TGTGCCTGGTACAGGAACACTGAAGCTTTCTTT. Its protein product is CAWYRNTEAFF. Together with reference TRBV30 and TRBJ1-1, the CDR3 gives the full variable domain: SQTIHQWPATLVQPVGSPLSLECTVEGTSNPNLYWYRQAAGRGLQLLFYSVGIGQISSEVPQNLSASRPQDRQFILSSKKLLLSDSGFYLCAWYRNTEAFFGQGTRLTVV.

The chain couples TRBV7-9 to TRBJ2-1; maybe TRBD2 (5 bases). Trimming pared 4 bases from V and 8 bases from J, leaving 9 bases between. The germline V gene has CDR1 SEHNR and CDR2 FQNEAQ (reference sequence). The CDR3 is 12 amino acids. CDR3 nucleotides: TGTGCCAGCAGCTGGGAGTTGGATGAGCAGTTCTTC. Encoded protein: CASSWELDEQFF.

This sequence joins TRBV27 and TRBJ2-7, with 8 positions matching TRBD2. V was clipped by 5 bases and J by 2 bases; unmatched bases: 11. Germline values: CDR1 MNHEY, CDR2 SMNVEV (reference sequence). CDR3 size: 16 residues. The CDR3 sequence: CASSRFGREGPYEQYF. The CDR3 DNA reads TGTGCCAGCAGTCGGTTCGGTCGGGAGGGTCCCTACGAGCAGTACTTC.

The rearrangement links TRBV9 to TRBJ1-2, with 8 bases identical to TRBD1. V lost 3 bases to trimming and J lost 5 bases; unmatched junction nucleotides: 9. Germline CDR1 SGDLS, CDR2 YYNGEE. The CDR3 runs to 15 residues. DNA of the CDR3: TGTGCCAGCAGCGGGCTCCAGGGGGCGAGGTATGGCTACACCTTC. It specifies CASSGLQGARYGYTF.

This clonotype has at least ten counts. The chain links TRBV28 to TRBJ1-4; 10 positions match TRBD1. Losses at the gene ends were 5 bases for V and 8 bases for J; bases not matched to a gene: 11. This CDR3 has 16 amino acids. The V gene's germline CDR1 is MDHEN and CDR2 SYDVKM. The CDR3 loop reads CASSRARQGAFEKLFF. The DNA for the CDR3 is TGTGCCAGCAGTCGAGCCCGACAGGGGGCTTTCGAAAAACTGTTTTTT.

The V gene is TRBV12-3 or TRBV12-4, the J gene TRBJ2-7; TRBD2 matches at 12 bases. J was trimmed by 3 bases and V by 2 bases; bases with no gene match: 2. The CDR3 has 15 residues. The CDR3 bases are TGTGCCAGCAGTTTAAGGGGACTAGCGGGCTACGAGCAGTACTTC. It codes for CASSLRGLAGYEQYF.

This clonotype was recorded once. The genes are TRBV28 and TRBJ2-1; the match to TRBD2 covers 13 bases. The CDR3 covers 16 residues. With 5 bases clipped from V and 3 bases from J, the junction kept 4 bases outside the gene matches. Germline CDR1 is MDHEN and CDR2 is SYDVKM. The CDR3: CASSDGLAGVYNEQFF. CDR3 bases: TGTGCCAGCAGTGACGGACTAGCGGGAGTCTACAATGAGCAGTTCTTC.

Ten or more counts support this clonotype. At one of its ends the junction is not consistent with the germline gene, which may arise from a read error. The chain recombines TRBV12-3 or TRBV12-4 with TRBJ2-5; tentatively, D is TRBD1 (6 bases). The CDR3 runs 15 residues. The CDR3 coding sequence is TGTGCCAGCAGTATAGCCGGGACACCCCAAGAGACCCAGTACTTC. Protein sequence: CASSIAGTPQETQYF.

The rearrangement links TRBV30 to TRBJ2-2, with a possible D match to TRBD2 (5 bases). The CDR3 runs to 14 residues. Deletions cut 3 bases from V and 6 bases from J, with 14 bases between. Germline V CDR1 and CDR2: GTSNPN, SVGIG (reference sequence). The CDR3, as DNA: TGTGCCTGGAGCCTCCTCGTGGGAGCCGGGGAGCTGTTTTTT. This sequence encodes CAWSLLVGAGELFF.

V and J are TRBV27 and TRBJ2-2; 7 nucleotides align to TRBD1. The CDR3 consists of 18 residues. Per the germline V gene, CDR1 is MNHEY and CDR2 is SMNVEV (reference sequence). Unmatched junction bases numbered 21, after V lost 6 bases and J lost 8 bases. The CDR3 reads CASSPTGQASSATGELFF. The CDR3 DNA sequence: TGTGCCAGCAGCCCTACCGGACAGGCTTCCTCTGCAACGGGGGAGCTGTTTTTT.

This chain uses TRBV11-2 with TRBJ2-1; D possibly corresponds to TRBD1 (5 bases). Germline V gene sequence: CDR1 SGHAT, CDR2 FQNNGV. CDR3 size: 13 residues. With 5 bases removed from V and 6 bases from J, the gap between germline ends came to 11 bases. CDR3 nucleotide sequence: TGTGCCAGCAGCCCCGTCAGGGCCAATGAGCAGTTCTTC. Encoded protein: CASSPVRANEQFF.

The sample holds a few counts of this clonotype. The V and J genes are TRBV7-2 and TRBJ1-3; 9 nucleotides agree with TRBD1. The CDR3 consists of 17 residues. Germline trimming cut 7 bases from V and 0 bases from J; bases unmatched to any gene: 10. Germline V gene data show CDR1 as SGHTA and CDR2 as FQGNSA. The CDR3 DNA sequence: TGTGCCAGCACCGTGGGGACAGGGATCAGCTCTGGAAACACCATATATTTT. It translates to CASTVGTGISSGNTIYF.

A remark on this clonotype: A much larger clone lies a single base off, so this may be a read error. This rearrangement joins TRBV12-3 or TRBV12-4 to TRBJ1-4; 9 bases match TRBD1. The trim removed 5 bases at V and 7 bases at J, leaving 8 bases unmatched. The CDR3 length is 15 residues. The chain's CDR3 is CASSRGGQGSEKLFF. CDR3 DNA: TGTGCCAGCAGTCGGGGGGGACAGGGTAGTGAAAAACTGTTTTTT.

The chain employs TRBV4-1 and TRBJ1-2, with D possibly TRBD1 on 5 matching bases. Germline loops: CDR1 MGHRA, CDR2 YSYEKL. The CDR3 length is 13 residues. V gave up 0 bases and J gave up 8 bases, with 10 bases separating them. In DNA form, the CDR3 reads TGCGCCAGCAGCCAAGATGAAGGGACCGGCTACACCTTC. Amino acids: CASSQDEGTGYTF.

Only a few counts were recorded for this clonotype. V and J are TRBV3-1 and TRBJ1-1; D gene ambiguous. CDR1 is LGHDT and CDR2 is YNNKEL in the germline V gene (reference sequence). This CDR3 has 16 residues. V lost 4 bases, J lost 5 bases, and 20 bases lay in between. CDR3 nucleotide sequence: TGTGCCAGCAGCCCCCGGACGGGTGGGTTTGGGACTGAAGCTTTCTTT. It is translated as CASSPRTGGFGTEAFF.

About this clonotype itself: This may be a read error, as it is one base from a much larger clone. The chain is built from TRBV11-2 and TRBJ2-5; TRBD1 matches 8 bases. Germline values: CDR1 SGHAT, CDR2 FQNNGV. The CDR3 covers 16 residues. The CDR3 reads CTSSSVDRGLEETQYF. The CDR3 coding sequence is TGTACCAGCAGCTCCGTCGACAGGGGTCTCGAAGAGACCCAGTACTTC.

Note on this clonotype: It may be a read error: a sequence one base away is much more abundant. The DNA is omitted, as the CDR3 cannot be located on it reliably, and the CDR3 follows TCRdb's listing. The V gene is TRBV28, the J gene TRBJ2-2; the table assigns TRBD1, which was not confirmed against the DNA. The CDR3 is 14 amino acids long, termini counted. Per the germline V gene, CDR1 is MDHEN and CDR2 is SYDVKM. The CDR3 protein is CASTFGQGTGERFF.

This clonotype was observed at least ten times. V and J are TRBV5-6 and TRBJ1-5; D ambiguous. The CDR3 is made up of 12 amino acids. Germline CDR1 is SGHDT and CDR2 is YYEEEE. Trimming took off 5 bases at V and 4 bases at J, with 7 bases between the two ends. CDR3 sequence reads: CASSLTNQPQHF. The CDR3 bases are TGTGCCAGCAGTTTAACGAATCAGCCCCAGCATTTT.

This clonotype was picked up many times. The rearrangement joins TRBV29-1 to TRBJ2-7; no definite D call. Trimming removed 7 bases at V and 4 bases at J, with 11 bases between. CDR1 and CDR2 (germline): SQVTM, ANQGSEA. The CDR3 is made up of 11 amino acids. The CDR3 DNA reads as TGCAGCGCCACACACATATACGAGCAGTACTTC. This translates into CSATHIYEQYF.

DNA of the CDR3: TGTGCCAGCAGTTTAAAGGGACAGGGGGCATGGGAGCAGTACTTC. Amino acids: CASSLKGQGAWEQYF. The chain uses TRBV27 and TRBJ2-7; 12 positions agree with TRBD1. Germline V gives CDR1 MNHEY, CDR2 SMNVEV (reference sequence). The CDR3 covers 15 residues. V dropped 2 bases and J dropped 7; count of bases not matched to a gene: 6.

The table lists this clonotype with a few counts. The chain couples TRBV7-3 to TRBJ2-7, with D unresolved. CDR1 and CDR2 from the germline V gene are SGHTA and FQGTGA. V was pared by 4 bases and J by 4 bases, with 14 bases between. CDR3 length: 14 residues. CDR3 loop: CASSSPWDPYEQYF. CDR3 coding DNA: TGTGCCAGCAGCTCCCCCTGGGATCCGTACGAGCAGTACTTC.

This chain connects TRBV4-3 to TRBJ2-5, with 7 bases aligning to TRBD2. CDR1 LGHNA and CDR2 YSLEER come from the germline V gene. The length of the CDR3 is 18 residues. V lost 1 base and J lost 3; bases outside the gene matches: 14. CDR3: CASSQVWEGPTLKETQYF. In DNA, the CDR3 is TGCGCCAGCAGCCAAGTCTGGGAGGGGCCCACGCTTAAAGAGACCCAGTACTTC.

This rearrangement joins TRBV30 to TRBJ1-6, with a weak D call TRBD1 (5 bases). Per germline, CDR1 GTSNPN and CDR2 SVGIG (reference sequence). Trimming took 2 bases from V and 9 from J, leaving 14 bases between them. The CDR3 contains 14 residues. CDR3 loop: CAWSNGGDSSPLHF. DNA for the CDR3: TGTGCCTGGAGTAATGGAGGGGATAGTTCACCCCTCCACTTT. Drawing the rest from reference TRBV30 and TRBJ1-6, the complete variable domain is SQTIHQWPATLVQPVGSPLSLECTVEGTSNPNLYWYRQAAGRGLQLLFYSVGIGQISSEVPQNLSASRPQDRQFILSSKKLLLSDSGFYLCAWSNGGDSSPLHFGNGTRLTVT.